The 12 T cell receptor beta chains below were found in one sample sequenced in a study of vaccination effects on CD4 cells after COVID-19. The antigens for these receptors are not known. The table came from immunoSEQ multiplex PCR; TCRdb's copy has only in-frame clones and leaves some out. Found here are tens of thousands of clones, approximately 79% of them singletons; the top ten hold around 2.8%. Sequencing in the ViraFEST assay came after antigen-specific CD4+ T cells had been expanded with viral peptide pools, which were used to stimulate PBMC. With approximately 9 days of culture completed, CD4+ T cells were isolated. Testing of the vaccine recipients showed negative nucleocapsid antibodies and no prior SARS-CoV-2 infection. Sequencing used CD4+ T cells from PBMCs cultured with HCoV-NL63 spike peptides, obtained before COVID-19 vaccination. These receptors were taken from a human donor who received a COVID-19 vaccine.

This chain links TRBV19 with TRBJ2-4, with TRBD1 matching 10 bases. Germline V lookup: CDR1 LNHDA, CDR2 SQIVND (reference sequence). The CDR3 spans 17 residues. Trimming removed 6 bases from V and 4 bases from J; junction bases left unmatched: 12. The CDR3 DNA sequence: TGTGCCAGTAGGGATCCGGGACAGGGGAACAAAAAAAACATTCAGTACTTC. This gives the protein CASRDPGQGNKKNIQYF.

The chain employs TRBV6-7 and TRBJ1-3; no clear D. TRBV6-7 is flagged as an ORF with uncertain function. With 2 bases removed from V and 4 bases from J, the gap between germline ends came to 18 bases. The CDR3 runs to 17 residues. CDR3 nucleotide sequence: TGTGCCAGCAGTTACACTTTTAGGGTCTGGGCCGGAAACACCATATATTTT. It specifies CASSYTFRVWAGNTIYF.

V is TRBV7-9 and J is TRBJ2-1; a weak D match, TRBD1 (5 bases). V lost 5 bases, J lost 8 bases, and 13 bases lay in between. Germline V gives CDR1 SEHNR, CDR2 FQNEAQ (reference sequence). The length of the CDR3 is 13 residues. CDR3 amino acids: CASSPMTVDEQFF. CDR3 nucleotides: TGTGCCAGCAGCCCTATGACAGTCGATGAGCAGTTCTTC.

The chain combines TRBV7-3 with TRBJ2-5, with a tentative D call TRBD2 (5 bases). The CDR3 totals 13 residues. Germline CDR1 and CDR2: SGHTA and FQGTGA. V was pared by 0 bases and J by 7 bases, with 9 bases between. The CDR3 nucleotides read TGTGCCAGCAGCTTAACTCGGGGAGCGACCCAGTACTTC. This sequence encodes CASSLTRGATQYF.

This rearrangement joins TRBV19 to TRBJ1-5; D possibly corresponds to TRBD1 (6 bases). Trimming took off 4 bases at V and 6 bases at J, with 13 bases between the two ends. This CDR3 contains 14 residues. Per the germline V gene, CDR1 is LNHDA and CDR2 is SQIVND (reference sequence). The chain's CDR3 is CASSRGLRGQPQHF. CDR3 nucleotide sequence: TGTGCCAGTAGTAGGGGGCTACGGGGTCAGCCCCAGCATTTT.

This chain links TRBV24-1 with TRBJ1-2, with D possibly being TRBD1 (5 bases). CDR1 is KGHDR, CDR2 SFDVKD, per germline. V was pared by 4 bases and J by 4 bases, with 9 bases between. The CDR3 extends over 13 amino acids. CDR3 nucleotide sequence: TGTGCCACCAGTGAGAGGGACTTCTATGGCTACACCTTC. Its protein is CATSERDFYGYTF.

The chain joins TRBV9 to TRBJ2-3, with 10 bases matching TRBD2. Germline V gene lookup returns CDR1 SGDLS and CDR2 YYNGEE. There are 16 residues in the CDR3. J gave up 4 bases and V 0 bases, and 5 bases lay outside the gene matches. Written as DNA, the CDR3 is TGTGCCAGCAGCGTAGGAGCGGGGGGGGAGGCAGATACGCAGTATTTT. Translated, it gives CASSVGAGGEADTQYF.

This clone was found a few times. V is TRBV4-1 and J is TRBJ2-1; D is perhaps TRBD1 or TRBD2 (5 bases each). Germline V lookup: CDR1 MGHRA, CDR2 YSYEKL. The CDR3 totals 15 residues. Deletions cut 4 bases from V and 8 bases from J, with 18 bases between. The CDR3 here is CASSLPGTTGHEQFF. CDR3 nucleotides: TGCGCCAGCAGCCTCCCCGGGACCACAGGCCATGAGCAGTTCTTC.

The genes are TRBV6-1 and TRBJ2-7; 8 bases align to TRBD2. Germline V gene sequence: CDR1 MNHNS, CDR2 SASEGT. J was trimmed by 2 bases and V by 3 bases; bases with no gene match: 6. The CDR3 is 15 residues long. The DNA of the CDR3 is TGTGCCAGCAGTGACGGGCTAGCGGGCACCTACGAGCAGTACGTC. Protein: CASSDGLAGTYEQYV.

This clone was picked up a small number of times. This specimen includes other DNA sequences encoding the same CDR3. In DNA, the CDR3 is TGCGCCAGCAGCTTGCAGACTCTGAACACCGGGGAGCTGTTTTTT. Amino acids: CASSLQTLNTGELFF. The chain couples TRBV5-1 to TRBJ2-2; D unresolved. The CDR3 totals 15 residues. V shed 1 base and J shed 1 base, with 8 bases lying between them. Germline V lookup: CDR1 SGHRS, CDR2 YFSETQ.

V gene TRBV5-6 combines with J gene TRBJ1-6, with 7 bases fitting TRBD1. Looked up from germline, CDR1 is SGHDT and CDR2 is YYEEEE. The J segment lost 7 bases and the V segment lost 4 bases, leaving 2 bases of the junction unmatched. The CDR3 has 13 residues. This CDR3 is CASSIRGNSPLHF. The CDR3 DNA reads TGTGCCAGCAGCATCAGGGGGAATTCACCCCTCCACTTT.

This chain connects TRBV9 to TRBJ2-5; D tentatively fits TRBD1 or TRBD2 (5 bases each). The V gene lost 1 base and the J gene lost 2 bases, with 12 bases spanning the gap. There are 15 residues in the CDR3. Germline V gene data show CDR1 as SGDLS and CDR2 as YYNGEE. Here the CDR3 reads CASSVQPGPQETQYF. The CDR3 nucleotides are TGTGCCAGCAGCGTACAACCGGGACCGCAAGAGACCCAGTACTTC.